Included here is one TCR beta chain sequence, with context. The germline gene is not matched at one end of the junction; a read error may be the cause. Germline V gene lookup returns CDR1 MNHEY and CDR2 SMNVEV (reference sequence). The CDR3 has 14 amino acids. TCRdb processed the 5' RACE reads anew with MiXCR; each CDR3 protein has one entry. The data contain approximately 700,000 distinct CDR3 sequences, roughly 18% of them singletons. This sample was taken from a study of identical twins. The same specimen was also included in a second study, on T cells expressing NK-cell markers. That source adds: Repertoire data for TCR beta were derived from sorted T cells (CD3+CD56+NKG2C+, CD3+CD56+NKG2C- and CD3+CD56-NKG2C+). Of eight sequenced donors, seven were HCMV-seropositive and one HCMV-seronegative. NKG2C+ dominant clonotypes from several donors made up roughly 1.0-7.0% of CD8+ T cells.

The chain has TRBV27 and TRBJ1-2; 8 bases agree with TRBD1. Sequencing used PBMCs. This sequence was found in a woman in her late teens or twenties in good health. This chain's CDR3 is CASSPGQGFEGLAF. The DNA for the CDR3 is TGTGCCAGCAGTCCAGGACAGGGTTTTGAAGGCTTGGCCTTC.